This T cell receptor (beta chain) was captured by sequencing in a study of blood T cells in healthy people across ages. General observations from the study: More naive CD4+ cells and higher diversity marked long-lived donors relative to aged donors.

In this sample, this clonotype turned up a few times. Its specificity is unknown. A second 7 to 11 cycle PCR used barcoded and J-beta primers. Researchers report that each sample yielded at least 2.5 million CDR3-containing paired-end reads. TCRdb re-called the 5' RACE reads through MiXCR, storing one row per CDR3 protein. The table has about 730,000 distinct CDR3 sequences, about 42% seen once. Healthy Russian Caucasian donors spanned ages about 6 to 100 years. Each donor's blood draw was 8.5 to 10 milliliters of peripheral blood. The TCR comes from a woman aged 60-75 years in good health. The sample consisted of blood.

DNA of the CDR3: TGCAGTGCCCGTGGGCCCGGGATCAATGAGCAGTTCTTC. This gives the protein CSARGPGINEQFF. The chain links TRBV20-1 to TRBJ2-1; maybe TRBD2 (5 bases). The CDR3 consists of 13 residues. The V gene's germline CDR1 is DFQATT and CDR2 SNEGSKA (reference sequence). Trimming took off 6 bases at V and 6 bases at J, with 15 bases between the two ends.